A selection of T cell receptor beta chains follows, all from one sample in a study of T cell changes during pregnancy in multiple sclerosis. TCRdb keeps only in-frame clones here, not all; method: immunoSEQ multiplex PCR. The repertoire holds some 66,000 clones, roughly 91% seen once, with about 5.8% in the top ten. The specimen was CD8+ T cells from peripheral blood mononuclear cells, collected before pregnancy. The receptors originated from a female donor with multiple sclerosis, enrolled in a pregnancy study. CDR3s include the opening cysteine and the closing phenylalanine or tryptophan. The D gene is left open where the match is weak. The size of a clone is reported for some rows only, either as once, few or many, or as a class for expanded clones.

CASTGTGTEAFF	TGTGCCAGCACTGGCACGGGCACTGAAGCTTTCTTT	TRBV9	NA	NA	TRBJ1-1
CASSLPGPGGYTF	TGTGCCAGCAGCTTGCCAGGGCCCGGGGGCTACACCTTC	TRBV5-6	NA	NA	TRBJ1-2
CASRSASYNEQFF	TGTGCCAGCAGAAGCGCCTCCTACAATGAGCAGTTCTTC	TRBV13	NA	NA	TRBJ2-1
CSVAGVANTGELFF	TGCAGCGTTGCAGGGGTCGCGAACACCGGGGAGCTGTTTTTT	TRBV29-1	NA	NA	TRBJ2-2
CASSAGTGLTGELFF	TGTGCCAGCAGTGCCGGGACAGGGCTGACCGGGGAGCTGTTTTTT	TRBV27	TRBD1	NA	TRBJ2-2
CASSLDTVDTQYF	TGTGCCAGCAGCTTAGATACAGTTGATACGCAGTATTTT	TRBV11-3	NA	NA	TRBJ2-3
CAWAGGQQIYGYTF	TGTGCCTGGGCGGGGGGACAGCAAATCTATGGCTACACCTTC	TRBV30	TRBD1	NA	TRBJ1-2
CASSVAGSDRGPLGAQYF	TGTGCCAGCAGCGTAGCGGGCTCTGACAGGGGCCCACTTGGGGCGCAGTATTTT	TRBV9	TRBD1	NA	TRBJ2-3
CASTEGIQTQYF	TGTGCCAGCACAGAGGGCATTCAGACCCAGTACTTC	TRBV25-1	NA	NA	TRBJ2-5
CASSIAGGTDTQYF	TGTGCCAGTAGTATAGCGGGGGGCACAGATACGCAGTATTTT	TRBV19	NA	NA	TRBJ2-3
CASSVASGQPQHF	TGTGCCAGCAGCGTTGCCAGTGGTCAGCCCCAGCATTTT	TRBV6-5	NA	few	TRBJ1-5
CASSRPLNPSGNTEAFF	TGTGCCAGCAGCCGGCCTTTAAATCCCTCGGGGAACACTGAAGCTTTCTTT	TRBV14	NA	once	TRBJ1-1
CASSQGGGRWDTQYF	TGCGCCAGCAGCCAAGGAGGCGGGAGATGGGATACGCAGTATTTT	TRBV4-1	TRBD2	NA	TRBJ2-3
CASSVVGDTEAFF	TGTGCCAGCAGCGTAGTAGGGGATACTGAAGCTTTCTTT	TRBV9	NA	NA	TRBJ1-1
CASSLETALSTDTQYF	TGTGCCAGCAGCTTAGAGACAGCACTTAGCACAGATACGCAGTATTTT	TRBV7-6	NA	few	TRBJ2-3
CSVETGSYEQYF	TGCAGCGTTGAGACAGGGTCCTACGAGCAGTACTTC	TRBV29-1	TRBD1	NA	TRBJ2-7